The present entry profiles one T cell receptor (beta chain) with its context. 60 Vbeta and 13 Jbeta primers were used in PCR. Profiling relied on immunoSEQ multiplex PCR, and the TCRdb table lists in-frame clones only, not all of them. The sample lists 150,000 to 200,000 clones, about four fifths seen once, with over 1.5% in the top ten. This sample is part of a study of cytomegalovirus exposure and HLA in healthy donors. Sequencing used PBMCs. The TCR sequence derives from a man in his forties or fifties in good health and CMV-seropositive.

This chain's CDR3 is CASSLRLPGQGRVETQYF. In DNA form, the CDR3 reads TGTGCCAGCAGTTTACGACTCCCGGGACAGGGACGTGTAGAGACCCAGTACTTC. V gene TRBV27 combines with J gene TRBJ2-5; 9 nucleotides align to TRBD1. The V and J ends lost 2 bases and 4 bases, in that order; junction bases with no gene match: 14. CDR3 length: 18 residues. CDR1 and CDR2 from the germline V gene are MNHEY and SMNVEV (reference sequence).